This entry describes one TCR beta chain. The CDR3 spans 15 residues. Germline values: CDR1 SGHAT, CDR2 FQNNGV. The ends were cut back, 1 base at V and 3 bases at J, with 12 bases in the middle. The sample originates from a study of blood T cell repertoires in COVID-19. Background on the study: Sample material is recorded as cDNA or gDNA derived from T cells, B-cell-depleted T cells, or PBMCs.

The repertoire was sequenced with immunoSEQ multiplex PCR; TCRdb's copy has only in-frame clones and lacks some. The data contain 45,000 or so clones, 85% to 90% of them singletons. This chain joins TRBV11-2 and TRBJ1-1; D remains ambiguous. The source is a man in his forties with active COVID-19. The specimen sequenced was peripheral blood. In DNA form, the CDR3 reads TGTGCCAGCAGCTTAGTAGGAGGGAGGGACACTGAAGCTTTCTTT. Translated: CASSLVGGRDTEAFF.